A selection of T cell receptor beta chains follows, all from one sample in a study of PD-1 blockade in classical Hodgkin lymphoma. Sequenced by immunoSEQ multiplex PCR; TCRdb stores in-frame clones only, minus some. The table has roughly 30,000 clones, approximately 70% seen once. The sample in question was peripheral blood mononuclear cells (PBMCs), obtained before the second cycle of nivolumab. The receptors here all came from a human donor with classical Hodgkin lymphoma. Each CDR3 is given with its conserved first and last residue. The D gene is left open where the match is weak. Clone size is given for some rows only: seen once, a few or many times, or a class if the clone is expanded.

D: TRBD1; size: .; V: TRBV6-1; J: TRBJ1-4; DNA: TGTGCCAGCAGTGACCCAGGGGGACATGAAAAACTGTTTTTT; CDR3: CASSDPGGHEKLFF
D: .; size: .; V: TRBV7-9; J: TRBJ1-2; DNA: TGTGCCAGCAGCTACGAGACTAAGTATGTACCCTATGGCTACACCTTC; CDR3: CASSYETKYVPYGYTF
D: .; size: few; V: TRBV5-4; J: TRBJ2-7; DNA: TGTGCCAGCAGCTTGGGGGACAACTCCTACGAGCAGTACTTC; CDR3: CASSLGDNSYEQYF
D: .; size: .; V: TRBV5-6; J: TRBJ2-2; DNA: TGTGCCAGCAGCTTACCTGGGGCCGGGGAGCTGTTTTTT; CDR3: CASSLPGAGELFF
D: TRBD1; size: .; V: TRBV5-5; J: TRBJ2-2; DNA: TGTGCCAGCAGCCTAGACAGGGTCCACACCGGGGAGCTGTTTTTT; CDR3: CASSLDRVHTGELFF
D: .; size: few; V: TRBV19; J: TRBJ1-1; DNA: TGTGCCAGTAGTATTTCCCCCGGGGGCGGCACTGAAGCTTTCTTT; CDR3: CASSISPGGGTEAFF
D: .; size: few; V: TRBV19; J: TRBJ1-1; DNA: TGTGCCAGTAGTATGGGGATTTGGGGGACTGAAGCTTTCTTT; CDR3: CASSMGIWGTEAFF
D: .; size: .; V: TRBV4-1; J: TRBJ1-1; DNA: TGCGCCAGCAGCCAAGTCCTCAGGTTAAAGGGGACTGAAGCTTTCTTT; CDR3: CASSQVLRLKGTEAFF
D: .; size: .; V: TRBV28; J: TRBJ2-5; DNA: TGTGCCAGCAGTTACACCCGGGAGACCCAGTACTTC; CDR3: CASSYTRETQYF
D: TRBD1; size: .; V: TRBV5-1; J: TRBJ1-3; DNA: TGCGCCAGCAGCTATGGACAGGGCCACTCTGGAAACACCATATATTTT; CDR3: CASSYGQGHSGNTIYF
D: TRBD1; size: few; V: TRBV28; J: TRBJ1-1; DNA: TGTGCCAGCAGCCTACCAGGGGGCACTGAAGCTTTCTTT; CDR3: CASSLPGGTEAFF
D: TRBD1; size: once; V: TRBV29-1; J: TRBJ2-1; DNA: TGCAGCGCCGGACAGGGGAGCTCCTACAATGAGCAGTTCTTC; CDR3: CSAGQGSSYNEQFF
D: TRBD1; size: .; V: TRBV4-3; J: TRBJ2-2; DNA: TGCGCCAGCAGCCCACGACAGGGCAACACCGGGGAGCTGTTTTTT; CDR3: CASSPRQGNTGELFF
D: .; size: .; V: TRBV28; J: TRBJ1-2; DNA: TGTGCCAGCAGTTTTTTGGGGGCTAATGGCTACACCTTC; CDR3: CASSFLGANGYTF
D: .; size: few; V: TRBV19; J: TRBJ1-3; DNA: TGTGCCAGTAGTATGGGAAACACCATATATTTT; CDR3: CASSMGNTIYF
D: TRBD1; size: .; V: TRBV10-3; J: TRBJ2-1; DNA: TGTGCCATCAGTTCACGACAGGGGCACAATGAGCAGTTCTTC; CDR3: CAISSRQGHNEQFF
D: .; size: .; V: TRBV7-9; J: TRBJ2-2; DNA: TGTGCCAGCAGCTTAGTTCCCACCGGGGAGCTGTTTTTT; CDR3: CASSLVPTGELFF
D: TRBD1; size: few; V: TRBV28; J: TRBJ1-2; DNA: TGTGCCAGCGAAGCTCGTTGGACAGGGAGGAAGTATGGCTACACCTTC; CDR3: CASEARWTGRKYGYTF
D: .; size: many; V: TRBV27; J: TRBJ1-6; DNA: TGTGCCAGCAGTTTAAGGGCAGGACTTTATAATTCACCCCTCCACTTT; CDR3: CASSLRAGLYNSPLHF
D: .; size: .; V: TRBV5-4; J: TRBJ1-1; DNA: TGTGCCAGCAGCTTGGTTGGCAGTCTGAACACTGAAGCTTTCTTT; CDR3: CASSLVGSLNTEAFF
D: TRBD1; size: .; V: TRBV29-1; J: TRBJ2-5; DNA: TGCAGCGTTGGAGGGACAGCTAACTACCAGTACTTC; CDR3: CSVGGTANYQYF
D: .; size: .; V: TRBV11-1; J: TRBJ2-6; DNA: TGTGCCAGCAGCTACGGGCTGGGGGCTGGGGCCAACGTCCTGACTTTC; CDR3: CASSYGLGAGANVLTF
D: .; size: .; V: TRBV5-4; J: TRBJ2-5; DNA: TGTGCCAGCAGCACGGAGATACTAGAGACCCAGTACTTC; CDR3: CASSTEILETQYF
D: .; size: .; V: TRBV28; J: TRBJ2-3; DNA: TGTGCCAGCGGGGCCTCTTTGCCTGGCACAGATACGCAGTATTTT; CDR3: CASGASLPGTDTQYF
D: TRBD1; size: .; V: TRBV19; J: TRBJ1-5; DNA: TGTGCCAGTAGTATATTGGGGACAGGGAGCAATCAGCCCCAGCATTTT; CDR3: CASSILGTGSNQPQHF
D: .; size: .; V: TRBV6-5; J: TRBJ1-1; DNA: TGTGCCAGCCGTGGGAGGACGAACACTGAAGCTTTCTTT; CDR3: CASRGRTNTEAFF
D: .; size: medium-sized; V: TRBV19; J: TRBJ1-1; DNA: TGTGCCAGTAGTCTATCATCTAACACTGAAGCTTTCTTT; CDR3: CASSLSSNTEAFF
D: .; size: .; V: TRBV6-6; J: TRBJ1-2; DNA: TGTGCCAGCAGCCCCGTGGAGGGTAAAGGCTACACCTTC; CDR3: CASSPVEGKGYTF
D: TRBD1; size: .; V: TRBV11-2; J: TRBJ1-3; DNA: TGTGCCAGCAGATACACCGGGACAGGGGTTGGAAACACCATATATTTT; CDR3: CASRYTGTGVGNTIYF
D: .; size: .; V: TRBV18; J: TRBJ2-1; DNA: TGTGCCAGCTCACACTTCTTCGATGAGCAGTTCTTC; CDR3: CASSHFFDEQFF
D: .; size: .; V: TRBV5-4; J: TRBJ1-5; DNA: TGTGCCAGCAGCTCAGACGGATTGCTAAATCAGCCCCAGCATTTT; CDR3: CASSSDGLLNQPQHF
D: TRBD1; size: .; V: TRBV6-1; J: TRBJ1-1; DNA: TGTGCCAGCAGTGAAGAAGGCAGGAGGGGGCCTAACACTGAAGCTTTCTTT; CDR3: CASSEEGRRGPNTEAFF
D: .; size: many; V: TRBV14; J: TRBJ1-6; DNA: TGTGCCAGCAGTCTCGGTCAGATGCTCAATTCACCCCTCCACTTT; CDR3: CASSLGQMLNSPLHF
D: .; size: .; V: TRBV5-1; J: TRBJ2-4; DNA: TGCGCCAGCAGGGAGACACCCCTAACACTCATTCAGTACTTC; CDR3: CASRETPLTLIQYF
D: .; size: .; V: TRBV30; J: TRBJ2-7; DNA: TGTGCCTGGAGTGTAGCAGCCCTTCGTTACGAGCAGTACTTC; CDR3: CAWSVAALRYEQYF
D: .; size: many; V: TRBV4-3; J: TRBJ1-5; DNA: TGCGCCAGCAGCCAATCCTCTAGCGGCAATCAGCCCCAGCATTTT; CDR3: CASSQSSSGNQPQHF
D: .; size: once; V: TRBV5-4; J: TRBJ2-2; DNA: TGTGCCAGCAGCTTGGGCAAGAACACCGGGGAGCTGTTTTTT; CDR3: CASSLGKNTGELFF